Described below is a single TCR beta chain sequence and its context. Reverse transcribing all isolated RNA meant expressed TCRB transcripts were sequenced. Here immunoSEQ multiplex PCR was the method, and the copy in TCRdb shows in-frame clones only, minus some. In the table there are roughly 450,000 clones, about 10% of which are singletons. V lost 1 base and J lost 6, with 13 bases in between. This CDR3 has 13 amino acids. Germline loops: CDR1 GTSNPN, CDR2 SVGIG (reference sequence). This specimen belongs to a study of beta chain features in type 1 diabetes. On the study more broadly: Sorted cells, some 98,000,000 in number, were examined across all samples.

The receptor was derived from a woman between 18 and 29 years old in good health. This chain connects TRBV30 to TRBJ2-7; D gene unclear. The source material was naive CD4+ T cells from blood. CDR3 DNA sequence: TGTGCCTGGAGTGCAAACGGGTATCGCGAGCAGTACTTC. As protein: CAWSANGYREQYF.